This T cell receptor beta chain originates from a study of blood T cell repertoires in COVID-19. Study summary: From the United States, Italy and Spain came samples of acute and convalescent COVID-19. From T cells, B-cell-depleted T cells, or PBMCs came the material, which was cDNA or gDNA.

Source study methods: Amplified reference gene primers provided the basis for estimating nucleated cell counts. Repertoires were generated with immunoSEQ multiplex PCR, while TCRdb's copy carries only in-frame clones and drops some. V and J calls and clone size are those listed in that table; D and trimming were worked out from the DNA. The sample has around 91,000 clones; roughly 78% are singletons. In germline, CDR1 is SGHRS, CDR2 YFSETQ. The trim removed 2 bases at V and 5 bases at J, leaving 7 bases unmatched. This CDR3 spans 15 amino acids. The sequenced material came from peripheral blood. The receptor was derived from a woman aged 80 or over with active or convalescent COVID-19. This chain links TRBV5-1 with TRBJ1-1; TRBD1 agrees at 9 bases. CDR3 bases: TGCGCCAGCAGCTTAACCGGGACAGGGAATACTGAAGCTTTCTTT. This codes for CASSLTGTGNTEAFF.